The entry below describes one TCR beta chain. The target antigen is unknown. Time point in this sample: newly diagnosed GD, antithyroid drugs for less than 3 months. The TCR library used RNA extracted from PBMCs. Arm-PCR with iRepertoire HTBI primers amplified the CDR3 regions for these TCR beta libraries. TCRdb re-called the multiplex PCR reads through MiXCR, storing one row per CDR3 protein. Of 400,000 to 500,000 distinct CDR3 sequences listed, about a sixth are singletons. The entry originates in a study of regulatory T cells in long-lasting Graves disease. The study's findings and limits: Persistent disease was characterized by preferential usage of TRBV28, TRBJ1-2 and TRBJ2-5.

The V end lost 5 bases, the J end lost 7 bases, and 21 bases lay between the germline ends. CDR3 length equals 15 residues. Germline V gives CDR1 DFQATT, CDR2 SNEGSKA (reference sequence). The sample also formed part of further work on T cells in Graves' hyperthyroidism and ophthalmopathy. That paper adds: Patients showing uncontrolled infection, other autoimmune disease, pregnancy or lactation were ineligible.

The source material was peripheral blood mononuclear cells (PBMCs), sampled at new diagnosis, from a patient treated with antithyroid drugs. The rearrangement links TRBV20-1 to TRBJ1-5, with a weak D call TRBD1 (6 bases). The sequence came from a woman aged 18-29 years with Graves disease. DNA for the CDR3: TGCAGTGCTCGGAATGGGCAGGGGCCAGGGCAGCCCCAGCATTTT. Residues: CSARNGQGPGQPQHF.